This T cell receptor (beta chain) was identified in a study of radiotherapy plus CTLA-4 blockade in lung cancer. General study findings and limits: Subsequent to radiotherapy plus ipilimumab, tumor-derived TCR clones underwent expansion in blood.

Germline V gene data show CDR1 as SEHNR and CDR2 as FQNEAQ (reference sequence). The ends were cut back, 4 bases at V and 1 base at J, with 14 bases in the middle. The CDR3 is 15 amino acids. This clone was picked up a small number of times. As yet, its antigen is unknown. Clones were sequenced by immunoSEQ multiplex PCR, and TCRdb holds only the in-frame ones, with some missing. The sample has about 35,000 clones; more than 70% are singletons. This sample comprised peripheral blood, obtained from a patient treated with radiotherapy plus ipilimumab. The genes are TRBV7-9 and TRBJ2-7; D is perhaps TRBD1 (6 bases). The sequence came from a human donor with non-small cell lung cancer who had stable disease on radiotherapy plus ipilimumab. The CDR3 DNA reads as TGTGCCAGCAGCTCAACCGGGACAAAATCCTACGAGCAGTACTTC. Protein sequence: CASSSTGTKSYEQYF.